Shown below are 17 T cell receptor beta chains from a single sample sequenced in a study of T cell responses to AZD1222 COVID-19 vaccine. Repertoires were generated with immunoSEQ multiplex PCR, while TCRdb's copy carries only in-frame clones and drops some. In the table there are 190,000 or so clones, about 89% of which are singletons. The sequences come from peripheral blood, collected 28 days after the second AZD1222 dose. The receptors derive from an adult who received the AZD1222 COVID-19 vaccine.

The chain carries TRBV27 and TRBJ2-6, with 7 bases lining up with TRBD1. The CDR3 length is 18 residues. Germline V gene data show CDR1 as MNHEY and CDR2 as SMNVEV (reference sequence). V trimming: 3 bases; J trimming: 0 bases; junction bases outside the gene matches: 8. CDR3 sequence (DNA): TGTGCCAGCAGTTTTCTAGCAGGGGGTGTCTCTGGGGCCAACGTCCTGACTTTC. Protein sequence: CASSFLAGGVSGANVLTF.

V gene TRBV7-9 combines with J gene TRBJ2-1; no reliable D call. This CDR3 has 14 amino acids. Germline V gene sequence: CDR1 SEHNR, CDR2 FQNEAQ (reference sequence). Trimming stripped 2 bases from V and 5 bases from J, with 10 bases between. The CDR3 loop is CASSLLGTDNEQFF. The CDR3 nucleotides are TGTGCCAGCAGCTTACTTGGCACAGACAATGAGCAGTTCTTC.

The chain carries TRBV7-9 and TRBJ1-1, with D unclear. CDR1 is SEHNR, CDR2 FQNEAQ, per germline (reference sequence). V lost 0 bases and J lost 2, with 10 bases in between. There are 15 residues in the CDR3. The CDR3 bases are TGTGCCAGCAGCTTAGCCAGGTTGGGAAACACTGAAGCTTTCTTT. Its protein product is CASSLARLGNTEAFF.

The chain links TRBV28 to TRBJ2-7; 7 bases fit TRBD1. Trimming cost V 6 bases and J 3 bases; bases outside gene matches: 11. Germline V gene lookup returns CDR1 MDHEN and CDR2 SYDVKM. CDR3 size: 15 residues. CDR3 residues: CASSRQGPAIYEQYF. The CDR3, as DNA: TGTGCCAGCAGCCGACAGGGTCCAGCCATCTACGAGCAGTACTTC.

The chain is built from TRBV7-9 and TRBJ1-6; D is possibly TRBD1 (5 bases). The CDR3 is made up of 15 amino acids. CDR1 is SEHNR, CDR2 FQNEAQ, per germline (reference sequence). Trimming removed 1 base at V and 6 bases at J, with 10 bases between. CDR3 residues: CASSLVTGFNSPLHF. The DNA of the CDR3 is TGTGCCAGCAGCTTAGTAACAGGTTTTAATTCACCCCTCCACTTT. The whole variable domain, remainder taken from reference TRBV7-9 and TRBJ1-6, is DTGVSQNPRHKITKRGQNVTFRCDPISEHNRLYWYRQTLGQGPEFLTYFQNEAQLEKSRLLSDRFSAERPKGSFSTLEIQRTEQGDSAMYLCASSLVTGFNSPLHFGNGTRLTVT.

Here the CDR3 reads CASSSGTGLMNTEAFF. For the CDR3, the DNA is TGCGCCAGCAGCTCCGGGACAGGCCTAATGAACACTGAAGCTTTCTTT. The V call is TRBV5-1, the J call TRBJ1-1, with TRBD1 matching over 8 bases. The junction had 7 bases not matched to a gene; V was cut back by 3 bases and J by 0 bases. This CDR3 is built from 16 residues. CDR1 and CDR2 (germline): SGHRS, YFSETQ. The whole variable domain, filled in from reference TRBV5-1 and TRBJ1-1, reads KAGVTQTPRYLIKTRGQQVTLSCSPISGHRSVSWYQQTPGQGLQFLFEYFSETQRNKGNFPGRFSGRQFSNSRSEMNVSTLELGDSALYLCASSSGTGLMNTEAFFGQGTRLTVV.

CDR3 amino acids: CSVLTFSSYEQYF. The CDR3 DNA reads TGCAGCGTCCTTACTTTTAGCTCCTACGAGCAGTACTTC. The chain employs TRBV29-1 and TRBJ2-7; unclear D gene. CDR3 length: 13 residues. Per germline, CDR1 SQVTM and CDR2 ANQGSEA. Trimming removed 6 bases from V and 0 bases from J, with 12 bases in between.

The chain carries TRBV19 and TRBJ2-7, with a weak D call TRBD2 (6 bases). Per germline, CDR1 LNHDA and CDR2 SQIVND (reference sequence). The CDR3 runs 12 residues. V was pared by 5 bases and J by 7 bases, with 12 bases between. The CDR3 sequence is CASSETRGEQYF. The CDR3 nucleotides read TGTGCCAGTAGTGAGACTCGGGGGGAGCAGTACTTC.

V and J are TRBV7-2 and TRBJ2-7; D is undetermined. The CDR3 covers 14 residues. Trimming removed 0 bases at V and 9 bases at J, with 15 bases between. Germline CDR1 SGHTA, CDR2 FQGNSA. In nucleotides, the CDR3 is TGTGCCAGCAGCTTAGCGCGTCGTGGTGACCTGCAGTACTTC. Protein: CASSLARRGDLQYF.

The gene calls are TRBV4-2 and TRBJ1-1; possible D gene TRBD1, 5 bases. In germline, CDR1 is LGHNA, CDR2 YNFKEQ. The CDR3 totals 15 residues. Trimming pared 1 base from V and 6 bases from J, leaving 15 bases between. This chain's CDR3 is CASSQVSGSRAEAFF. CDR3 sequence (DNA): TGTGCCAGCAGCCAAGTATCAGGGAGTAGGGCTGAAGCTTTCTTT.

The V and J genes are TRBV15 and TRBJ2-5, with 7 bases aligning to TRBD2. Unmatched junction bases numbered 5, after V lost 0 bases and J lost 4 bases. CDR3 length: 15 amino acids. Germline V gene sequence: CDR1 LNHNV, CDR2 YYDKDF (reference sequence). As DNA, the CDR3 is TGTGCCACCAGCAGAGAGGGGGGGATGGCAGAGACCCAGTACTTC. The encoded protein is CATSREGGMAETQYF.

The V call is TRBV7-8, the J call TRBJ1-1; 10 bases match TRBD1. Germline assignment: CDR1 SGHVS and CDR2 FQNEAQ. Unmatched junction bases numbered 10, after V lost 5 bases and J lost 4 bases. This CDR3 is 16 amino acids long. The DNA for the CDR3 is TGTGCCAGCAGCCCCTTCGACAGGGGGCTGGGCACTGAAGCTTTCTTT. Its protein product is CASSPFDRGLGTEAFF.

About this clone: Germline is not matched at one junction end, which may reflect a read error. CDR3 loop: CASSLNASPGQTEAFF. The DNA of the CDR3 is TGTGCTAGCAGCTTAAATGCTTCCCCCGGACAGACTGAAGCTTTCTTT. The rearrangement joins TRBV7-7 to TRBJ1-1, with D maybe TRBD1 (6 bases). The germline V gene has CDR1 SSHAT and CDR2 FNYEAQ (reference sequence). The CDR3 covers 16 residues.

As for this clone: The sample contains more than one DNA sequence encoding this CDR3. This chain links TRBV7-2 with TRBJ2-7; TRBD1 agrees at 7 bases. The J segment lost 2 bases and the V segment lost 5 bases, leaving 3 bases of the junction unmatched. CDR1 is SGHTA, CDR2 FQGNSA, per germline. This CDR3 has 13 residues. CDR3 sequence: CASSPDRAYEQYF. DNA for the CDR3: TGTGCCAGCAGCCCCGACAGGGCCTACGAGCAGTACTTC.

This chain joins TRBV21-1 and TRBJ2-1; TRBD2 reflects the table's D call only, with no check against the DNA. TRBV21-1 is reported as a pseudogene. This CDR3 spans 17 amino acids. For the CDR3, the DNA is TGTGCCAGCAGCAGGCCCCAGCCCCTGGCTGCGGTCAATGAGCAGTTCTTC. Its protein product is CASSRPQPLAAVNEQFF.

The V call is TRBV28, the J call TRBJ1-5; D is possibly TRBD1 (5 bases). Germline loops: CDR1 MDHEN, CDR2 SYDVKM. CDR3 length equals 15 residues. Deletions cut 2 bases from V and 5 bases from J, with 13 bases between. The CDR3, as DNA: TGTGCCAGCAGTTTACGAACAGGCGGTTATCAGCCCCAGCATTTT. Amino acid sequence: CASSLRTGGYQPQHF.

This chain links TRBV15 with TRBJ2-1; no firm D call. CDR3 length equals 14 residues. V was trimmed by 0 bases and J by 5 bases, leaving 8 bases between them. CDR1 and CDR2 from the germline V gene are LNHNV and YYDKDF (reference sequence). CDR3 protein: CATSRDPGDNEQFF. In nucleotides, the CDR3 is TGTGCCACCAGCAGAGATCCAGGTGACAATGAGCAGTTCTTC.